This passage covers 25 T cell receptor beta chains from one sample sequenced in a study of T cell changes during pregnancy in multiple sclerosis. Method: immunoSEQ multiplex PCR; TCRdb's copy keeps in-frame clones and lacks some. This table has around 45,000 clones, around 90% appearing once. The specimen was CD4+ T cells from peripheral blood mononuclear cells, collected in the third trimester of pregnancy. The origin of the receptors is a female donor with multiple sclerosis, enrolled in a pregnancy study.

The V call is TRBV7-9, the J call TRBJ2-2; the D is unclear. Germline loops: CDR1 SEHNR, CDR2 FQNEAQ (reference sequence). With 3 bases removed from V and 7 bases from J, the gap between germline ends came to 15 bases. This CDR3 region has 15 residues. CDR3 in amino acids: CASSLSSWRGGELFF. The CDR3 coding sequence is TGTGCCAGCAGCTTGTCTTCCTGGCGCGGCGGGGAGCTGTTTTTT.

The chain employs TRBV18 and TRBJ1-5, with unresolved D. V gave up 3 bases and J gave up 7 bases, with 10 bases separating them. Germline V gene lookup returns CDR1 KGHSH and CDR2 LQKENI. This CDR3 is 13 amino acids long. CDR3 DNA sequence: TGTGCCAGCTCACCCCCCGCCGGGCAGCCCCAGCATTTT. Amino acid sequence: CASSPPAGQPQHF.

The rearrangement uses TRBV15 and TRBJ1-2; TRBD1 agrees at 7 bases. Trimming took 1 base from V and 8 from J; bases not matched to a gene: 10. The germline gives CDR1 LNHNV, CDR2 YYDKDF (reference sequence). This CDR3 spans 15 amino acids. The CDR3 loop is CATSRAHTGDDGYTF. The DNA for the CDR3 is TGTGCCACCAGCAGAGCGCACACAGGGGATGACGGCTACACCTTC.

J is TRBJ2-1 and V is TRBV9, with D maybe TRBD1 (5 bases). The CDR3 is 14 amino acids. Germline-derived CDR1 and CDR2 are SGDLS and YYNGEE. V lost 1 base to trimming and J lost 7 bases, with 12 bases between them. CDR3: CASSVTSRVNEQFF. The DNA for the CDR3 is TGTGCCAGCAGCGTAACATCCAGGGTGAATGAGCAGTTCTTC.

The V call is TRBV2, the J call TRBJ2-1, with D possibly matching TRBD2 (6 bases). This CDR3 is built from 14 residues. Germline loops: CDR1 SNHLY, CDR2 FYNNEI. Trimming removed 7 bases from V and 0 bases from J, with 10 bases in between. The CDR3 is CASMGAGSYNEQFF. The CDR3 nucleotides read TGTGCCAGCATGGGAGCGGGCTCCTACAATGAGCAGTTCTTC.

This clone came up a few times. The chain recombines TRBV29-1 with TRBJ1-1, with D perhaps matching TRBD1 (6 bases). Looked up from germline, CDR1 is SQVTM and CDR2 is ANQGSEA. V was pared by 2 bases and J by 6 bases, with 10 bases between. This CDR3 region has 12 residues. The CDR3 is CSVEFTGPEAFF. The CDR3 DNA is TGCAGCGTTGAATTTACAGGGCCTGAAGCTTTCTTT.

CDR3 bases: TGTGCCAGCAGGGGGACAGGAAACAATGAGCAGTTCTTC. It is translated as CASRGTGNNEQFF. The chain couples TRBV2 to TRBJ2-1; 8 bases fit TRBD1. CDR3 length: 13 residues. CDR1 and CDR2 from the germline V gene are SNHLY and FYNNEI. Trimming at V came to 6 bases and at J to 5 bases, leaving 3 bases not matched to a gene. Together with reference TRBV2 and TRBJ2-1, the CDR3 gives the full variable domain: EPEVTQTPSHQVTQMGQEVILRCVPISNHLYFYWYRQILGQKVEFLVSFYNNEISEKSEIFDDQFSVERPDGSNFTLKIRSTKLEDSAMYFCASRGTGNNEQFFGPGTRLTVL.

The chain links TRBV5-1 to TRBJ2-1; tentatively, D is TRBD2 (6 bases). Trimming took off 4 bases at V and 1 base at J, with 15 bases between the two ends. This CDR3 is 16 amino acids long. Germline V gives CDR1 SGHRS, CDR2 YFSETQ. The CDR3 reads CASSEHGLSSYNEQFF. DNA of the CDR3: TGCGCCAGCAGCGAGCACGGACTATCATCCTACAATGAGCAGTTCTTC.

The chain carries TRBV6-6 and TRBJ1-1; 8 nucleotides line up with TRBD1. The germline CDR1 and CDR2 sequences are MNHNY and SVGAGI (reference sequence). V lost 4 bases to trimming and J lost 5 bases; unmatched junction nucleotides: 0. This CDR3 comprises 12 residues. The CDR3 protein is CASSWTGTEAFF. CDR3 nucleotide sequence: TGTGCCAGCAGTTGGACAGGGACTGAAGCTTTCTTT.

The chain combines TRBV9 with TRBJ2-5, with D tentatively TRBD2 (5 bases). The V end was cut by 4 bases, the J end by 4 bases, with 17 bases between. Looked up from germline, CDR1 is SGDLS and CDR2 is YYNGEE. The CDR3 has 15 amino acids. The DNA for the CDR3 is TGTGCCAGCAGCTCGGGGATTTCGGCGGGAGAGACCCAGTACTTC. Translation gives CASSSGISAGETQYF.

The chain employs TRBV12-5 and TRBJ1-2; 7 bases are a match to TRBD1. Trimming at V came to 4 bases and at J to 8 bases, leaving 7 bases not matched to a gene. This CDR3 spans 13 amino acids. Germline CDR1 reads LGHNT; CDR2 reads FRNRAP. The CDR3 nucleotides read TGTGCTAGTGGTTCCACAGGGGTGGACGGCTACACCTTC. Protein sequence: CASGSTGVDGYTF. Full variable domain (rest looked up from reference TRBV12-5 and TRBJ1-2): DARVTQTPRHKVTEMGQEVTMRCQPILGHNTVFWYRQTMMQGLELLAYFRNRAPLDDSGMPKDRFSAEMPDATLATLKIQPSEPRDSAVYFCASGSTGVDGYTFGSGTRLTVV.

This clone was counted between two and nine times. J is TRBJ1-1 and V is TRBV2; no clear D gene. Germline V CDR1 and CDR2: SNHLY, FYNNEI. Trimming pared 2 bases from V and 1 base from J, leaving 8 bases between. This CDR3 contains 14 residues. CDR3 sequence (DNA): TGTGCCAGCAGTGAAACAAGAGGGAACACTGAAGCTTTCTTT. Translating it yields CASSETRGNTEAFF. Looking up the rest from reference TRBV2 and TRBJ1-1 gives the full variable domain: EPEVTQTPSHQVTQMGQEVILRCVPISNHLYFYWYRQILGQKVEFLVSFYNNEISEKSEIFDDQFSVERPDGSNFTLKIRSTKLEDSAMYFCASSETRGNTEAFFGQGTRLTVV.

The gene calls are TRBV29-1 and TRBJ1-2; D not certain. V was shortened by 0 bases and J by 2 bases, with 7 bases between the two germline ends. The CDR3 extends over 13 amino acids. Germline values: CDR1 SQVTM, CDR2 ANQGSEA. The CDR3 DNA is TGCAGCGTTGAAGATCTCCGGAACTATGGCTACACCTTC. This codes for CSVEDLRNYGYTF.

This chain connects TRBV18 to TRBJ1-3, with D uncertain. The germline CDR1 and CDR2 sequences are KGHSH and LQKENI. Trimming pared 1 base from V and 2 bases from J, leaving 6 bases between. The CDR3 runs to 14 residues. The DNA of the CDR3 is TGTGCCAGCTCACCACGCGGAGCTGGAAACACCATATATTTT. Its translation: CASSPRGAGNTIYF.

The chain recombines TRBV2 with TRBJ2-3; possibly TRBD2 for D (5 bases). CDR1 SNHLY and CDR2 FYNNEI come from the germline V gene. The CDR3 has 15 residues. V was pared by 7 bases and J by 0 bases, with 14 bases between. This CDR3 reads CASTEEGRSTDTQYF. The CDR3 bases are TGTGCCAGCACCGAAGAGGGTAGGAGCACAGATACGCAGTATTTT.

The chain carries TRBV6-5 and TRBJ2-1; D is unresolved. The germline gives CDR1 MNHEY, CDR2 SVGAGI. The CDR3 has 13 amino acids. V gave up 5 bases and J gave up 3 bases, with 8 bases separating them. CDR3 protein: CASSLGRYNEQFF. CDR3 DNA sequence: TGTGCCAGCAGTCTTGGCCGCTACAATGAGCAGTTCTTC.

The rearrangement links TRBV6-5 to TRBJ2-3; D remains ambiguous. The CDR3 length is 14 residues. V lost 3 bases to trimming and J lost 0 bases, with 7 bases between them. Germline CDR1 is MNHEY and CDR2 is SVGAGI. CDR3 region: CASSYQLSTDTQYF. The CDR3 nucleotides are TGTGCCAGCAGTTATCAACTGAGCACAGATACGCAGTATTTT.

The chain has TRBV14 and TRBJ1-2, with D perhaps TRBD1 (6 bases). Germline CDR1 SGHDN, CDR2 FVKESK. This CDR3 is built from 13 residues. The ends were cut back, 4 bases at V and 4 bases at J, with 10 bases in the middle. The CDR3: CASSLKTGYGYTF. The CDR3 DNA sequence: TGTGCCAGCAGCCTCAAGACAGGCTATGGCTACACCTTC.

The chain uses TRBV7-2 and TRBJ2-7, with a tentative D call TRBD2 (5 bases). Trimming removed 5 bases at V and 5 bases at J, with 19 bases between. This CDR3 is built from 15 residues. Germline CDR1 is SGHTA and CDR2 is FQGNSA. The CDR3 reads CASSRPEKGADEQYF. The CDR3 region has the DNA TGTGCCAGCAGCCGCCCGGAGAAGGGAGCGGACGAGCAGTACTTC.

This rearrangement joins TRBV2 to TRBJ1-3; D unresolved. The CDR3 is 14 amino acids. V lost 6 bases and J 0 bases, leaving 9 bases between the germline ends. Germline V gene data show CDR1 as SNHLY and CDR2 as FYNNEI. DNA of the CDR3: TGTGCCAGCAGCGCCGACACCTCTGGAAACACCATATATTTT. Translated: CASSADTSGNTIYF.

Here the CDR3 DNA reads TGCAGCGTTTCAGCGGGAGTGGGTGAGCAGTACTTC. This encodes CSVSAGVGEQYF. The rearrangement uses TRBV29-1 and TRBJ2-7, with 8 bases identical to TRBD2. Germline values: CDR1 SQVTM, CDR2 ANQGSEA. The CDR3 is 12 residues long. The V segment lost 5 bases and the J segment 7 bases; nucleotides outside the gene matches: 7.

The chain combines TRBV9 with TRBJ2-7, with 7 bases lining up with TRBD2. V lost 4 bases and J lost 6; bases outside the gene matches: 13. The CDR3 runs 15 residues. Germline CDR1 SGDLS, CDR2 YYNGEE. The CDR3 loop reads CASSPHPGGSSEQYF. The CDR3 DNA sequence: TGTGCCAGCAGCCCCCACCCGGGCGGGAGCAGCGAGCAGTACTTC.

DNA of the CDR3: TGTGCCAGTAGTAGTGACAGGCTTAACACTGAAGCTTTCTTT. Amino acids: CASSSDRLNTEAFF. The chain has TRBV19 and TRBJ1-1; D is perhaps TRBD1 (6 bases). Germline CDR1 and CDR2: LNHDA and SQIVND (reference sequence). The CDR3 runs 14 residues. V lost 4 bases, J lost 2 bases, and 11 bases lay in between. Based on the CDR3 plus reference TRBV19 and TRBJ1-1, the full variable domain is DGGITQSPKYLFRKEGQNVTLSCEQNLNHDAMYWYRQDPGQGLRLIYYSQIVNDFQKGDIAEGYSVSREKKESFPLTVTSAQKNPTAFYLCASSSDRLNTEAFFGQGTRLTVV.

This clone has a single count. V and J are TRBV29-1 and TRBJ1-2; possibly TRBD1 for D (6 bases). This CDR3 has 12 amino acids. In germline, CDR1 is SQVTM, CDR2 ANQGSEA. Trimming took off 7 bases at V and 8 bases at J, with 17 bases between the two ends. CDR3 protein: CSGGGGYGGYTF. CDR3 DNA: TGCAGCGGAGGGGGGGGATATGGGGGCTACACCTTC.

The V and J genes are TRBV28 and TRBJ1-6, with D possibly TRBD1 on 5 matching bases. CDR1 is MDHEN, CDR2 SYDVKM, per germline. V shed 7 bases and J shed 10 bases, with 17 bases lying between them. This CDR3 is 14 amino acids long. The CDR3 here is CASKWGEVGSPLHF. The CDR3 nucleotides are TGTGCCAGCAAATGGGGGGAGGTTGGGTCACCCCTCCACTTT.